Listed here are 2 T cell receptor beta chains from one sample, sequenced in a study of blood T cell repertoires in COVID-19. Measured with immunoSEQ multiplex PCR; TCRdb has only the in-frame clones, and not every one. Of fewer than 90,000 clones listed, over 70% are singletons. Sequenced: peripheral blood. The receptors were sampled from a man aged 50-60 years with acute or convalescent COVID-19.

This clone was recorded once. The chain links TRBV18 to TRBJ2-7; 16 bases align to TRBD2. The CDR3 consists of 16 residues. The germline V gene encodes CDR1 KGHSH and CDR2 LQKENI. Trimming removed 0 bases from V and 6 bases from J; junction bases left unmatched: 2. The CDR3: CASSPPGLAGGAEQYF. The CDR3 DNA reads TGTGCCAGCTCACCACCGGGACTAGCGGGAGGGGCCGAGCAGTACTTC.

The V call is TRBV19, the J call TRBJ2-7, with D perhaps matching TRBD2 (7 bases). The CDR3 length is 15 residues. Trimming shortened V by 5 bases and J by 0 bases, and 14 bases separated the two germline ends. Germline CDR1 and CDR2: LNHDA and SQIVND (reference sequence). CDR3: CASSLNREGSYEQYF. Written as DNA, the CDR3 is TGTGCCAGTAGTTTGAACAGGGAGGGCTCCTACGAGCAGTACTTC.